This is a list of T cell receptor beta chains from one sample in a study of cytomegalovirus exposure and HLA in healthy donors. Method: immunoSEQ multiplex PCR; TCRdb's copy keeps in-frame clones and lacks some. Of around 150,000 clones detected, approximately 79% appear once; the ten largest clones hold just under 1%. The sequenced sample was PBMCs. These receptors were obtained from a woman aged 50 to 60 in good health and CMV-seropositive. CDR3s include the opening cysteine and the closing phenylalanine or tryptophan. D genes are given only for firm matches. The size field is filled for only some rows; it gives once, few, many or a size class.

>-|-|TRBV19|TRBJ1-1
TGTGCCAGTACCCTGGGGCGGGGGCGGGTTGAAGCTTTCTTT
CASTLGRGRVEAFF
>-|TRBD1|TRBV19|TRBJ1-5
TGTGCCAGTAGTAAGGGACAGGACAGGCTCAGCAAGCCCCAGCATTTT
CASSKGQDRLSKPQHF
>-|-|TRBV7-9|TRBJ2-3
TGTTCCAGCAGCCCTACCTCAGATACGCAGTATTTT
CSSSPTSDTQYF
>once|-|TRBV6-1|TRBJ1-4
TGTGCCAGCAGTGAAGGGGCAGGGTGGGGTCCTAATGAAAAACTGTTTTTT
CASSEGAGWGPNEKLFF
>-|TRBD2|TRBV4-3|TRBJ2-2
TGCGCCAGCAGCCGTAAGGGTACTAGCGGGGGGTACACCGGGGAGCTGTTTTTT
CASSRKGTSGGYTGELFF
>-|TRBD1|TRBV7-2|TRBJ2-7
TGTGCCAGCAGCTCGTTCCAGGGGGCGAACTACGAGCAGTACTTC
CASSSFQGANYEQYF
>-|-|TRBV21-1|TRBJ2-5
TGTGCCAGCAGAAAGGGGGACGGAAGGGAGACCCAGTACTTC
CASRKGDGRETQYF
>-|-|TRBV7-2|TRBJ2-2
TGTGCCAGCAGCTTAGTAGGGGGCACCGGGGAGCTGTTTTTT
CASSLVGGTGELFF
>-|TRBD1|TRBV2|TRBJ2-2
TGTGCCAGCAGTGAGAGGACAGGTCGGACCGGGGAGCTGTTTTTT
CASSERTGRTGELFF
>-|-|TRBV9|TRBJ2-1
TGTGCCAGCAGCGTAGCTCATCGCGGGGCCGGGAACAATGAGCAGTTCTTC
CASSVAHRGAGNNEQFF
>-|TRBD2|TRBV5-4|TRBJ2-5
TGTGCCAGCAGCCCAGCGGGGGGGCCACTGGAGACCCAGTACTTC
CASSPAGGPLETQYF
>once|-|TRBV19|TRBJ2-1
TGTGCCAGTAGTACTAGTGGCACCTACAATGAGCAGTTCTTC
CASSTSGTYNEQFF
>-|-|TRBV28|TRBJ2-3
TGTGCCAGCAGTCGAGGAGGGAGTGAGTCGGATACGCAGTATTTT
CASSRGGSESDTQYF
>-|-|TRBV5-1|TRBJ2-1
TGCGCCAGCAGCTGGGCGGGCGATTCCTACAATGAGCAGTTCTTC
CASSWAGDSYNEQFF
>-|TRBD2|TRBV7-2|TRBJ2-5
TGTGCCAGCAGCAGCGGGGGTCTCCAAGAGACCCAGTACTTC
CASSSGGLQETQYF
>-|TRBD1|TRBV6-1|TRBJ1-1
TGTGCCAGCAGGGAGACAGGGCGGGGCACTGAAGCTTTCTTT
CASRETGRGTEAFF
>-|TRBD1|TRBV9|TRBJ1-4
TGTGCCAGCAGCGCCACAGGGGGCGCAGGGGAAAAACTGTTTTTT
CASSATGGAGEKLFF
>few|-|TRBV6-5|TRBJ1-2
TGTGCCAGCAGTTACTCGAACAGGCCCCTCGGGGGCTACACCTTC
CASSYSNRPLGGYTF
>-|-|TRBV6-4|TRBJ2-3
TGTGCCAGCAGTGACGGCAGGGGCTCAGATACGCAGTATTTT
CASSDGRGSDTQYF
>-|-|TRBV5-6|TRBJ2-7
TGTGCCAGCAGCTTGCCCGTTTGGGAGAAGACCTACGAGCAGTACTTC
CASSLPVWEKTYEQYF
>-|TRBD1|TRBV4-1|TRBJ1-4
TGCGCCAGCAGCAGGACAGGGGGTAAGGGGGTGGAAAAACTGTTTTTT
CASSRTGGKGVEKLFF